This T cell receptor beta chain was obtained from a study of shared clonotypes between healthy human individuals. Study summary: Each donor's CD8 memory used one plate, CD8 naive two, each CD4 subset three.

With regard to this clone: The antigen is undetermined.

V was clipped by 1 base and J by 6 bases, with 8 bases between them. Looked up from germline, CDR1 is SGHVS and CDR2 is FQNEAQ. The CDR3 spans 13 residues. The study, taken as a whole, reports: A generally larger estimated richness was seen in naive subsets than in memory subsets.

Using immunoSEQ multiplex PCR, the repertoire was profiled, and TCRdb retains in-frame clones only, with some absent. The table shows approximately 2.5 million clones, with 93% occurring only once. This clonotype was obtained from a young man in good health. Some clones in this sample may be carry-over from other donors' samples. Material for sequencing was naive CD4+ T cells from PBMCs. Noted subset: CD45RA+ positively selected. This chain links TRBV7-8 with TRBJ2-3; D gene unclear. The CDR3: CASSLVRPDTQYF. The CDR3 region has the DNA TGTGCCAGCAGCTTAGTACGGCCCGATACGCAGTATTTT.